These T cell receptor beta chains were read from a single sample in a study of OX40 agonist ivuxolimab in advanced cancers. Clones were read by immunoSEQ multiplex PCR, and TCRdb kept only the in-frame ones, dropping some. The repertoire consists of 35,000 to 50,000 clones, with 85% to 90% occurring once and the leading ten covering under 5.5%. The material sequenced was CD4+ or CD8+ T cells sorted from blood, taken in a trial of the OX40 agonist ivuxolimab. The source is an adult with an advanced solid tumor such as melanoma, head and neck, liver or kidney cancer. Both conserved end residues are part of each CDR3. The order of the fields is D gene, CDR3 length, J gene, V gene, clone size, CDR3 protein, CDR3 DNA. A D gene is named only where the DNA matches it firmly. Size is omitted from some rows. Given values are once, few, many or a class for expanded clones.

TRBD1 | 13 | TRBJ1-2 | TRBV19 | . | CASRTGEGYGYTF | TGTGCCTCACGGACAGGGGAGGGTTATGGCTACACCTTC
. | 15 | TRBJ1-4 | TRBV7-8 | few | CASSHSGQINEKLFF | TGTGCCAGCAGCCATAGCGGTCAGATCAATGAAAAACTGTTTTTT
. | 20 | TRBJ2-6 | TRBV9 | . | CASSPRRRGDTRSGANVLTF | TGTGCCAGCAGCCCTCGCAGGAGGGGGGACACTCGCTCTGGGGCCAACGTCCTGACTTTC
. | 18 | TRBJ2-7 | TRBV6-1 | few | CASSGEGPGLARLREQYF | TGTGCCAGCAGTGGAGAGGGGCCGGGACTTGCCCGTCTTAGGGAGCAGTACTTC
TRBD1 | 16 | TRBJ2-7 | TRBV15 | . | CATSRDRSGGRYEQYF | TGTGCCACCAGCAGAGATCGGTCAGGGGGCAGGTACGAGCAGTACTTC
TRBD1 | 17 | TRBJ1-5 | TRBV11-2 | . | CASSLDRGQGTNQPQHF | TGTGCCAGCAGCTTAGATCGGGGACAGGGGACCAATCAGCCCCAGCATTTT
. | 14 | TRBJ2-7 | TRBV27 | . | CASSPRDGSYEQYF | TGTGCCAGCAGTCCACGGGACGGCTCCTACGAGCAGTACTTC
TRBD1 | 15 | TRBJ1-4 | TRBV6-1 | . | CASSVGDSLNEKLFF | TGTGCCAGCAGTGTGGGGGACAGCCTTAATGAAAAACTGTTTTTT
TRBD1 | 16 | TRBJ1-6 | TRBV28 | . | CASSYPGTGGSSPLHF | TGTGCCAGCAGTTACCCAGGGACAGGGGGAAGTTCACCCCTCCACTTT
TRBD1 | 14 | TRBJ2-7 | TRBV11-1 | . | CASSWDRVSNEQYF | TGTGCCAGCAGCTGGGACAGGGTAAGCAACGAGCAGTACTTC
. | 14 | TRBJ1-1 | TRBV11-2 | . | CASSYGTMNTEAFF | TGTGCCAGCAGCTACGGGACAATGAACACTGAAGCTTTCTTT
TRBD2 | 15 | TRBJ2-1 | TRBV10-3 | . | CATHSGSGSRNEQFF | TGTGCCACCCACAGTGGTAGCGGGAGCCGCAATGAGCAGTTCTTC
. | 13 | TRBJ2-2 | TRBV29-1 | . | CSVAKVGTGELFF | TGCAGCGTAGCCAAAGTGGGCACCGGGGAGCTGTTTTTT
TRBD1 | 15 | TRBJ2-6 | TRBV7-2 | . | CASSSTGSGANVLTF | TGTGCCAGCAGCTCGACAGGGTCGGGGGCCAACGTCCTGACTTTC
. | 12 | TRBJ2-7 | TRBV5-5 | . | CASSLQIYEQYF | TGTGCCAGCAGCTTACAGATCTACGAGCAGTACTTC
. | 13 | TRBJ1-5 | TRBV30 | . | CAWSGTPLGPQHF | TGTGCCTGGTCCGGGACCCCTCTGGGGCCCCAGCATTTT
. | 12 | TRBJ2-7 | TRBV10-3 | once | CASTGARGEQYF | TGTGCCAGCACAGGGGCGCGGGGTGAGCAGTACTTC
. | 15 | TRBJ2-1 | TRBV28 | . | CASSFWGSPYNEQFF | TGTGCCAGCAGTTTCTGGGGCAGCCCCTACAATGAGCAGTTCTTC
. | 14 | TRBJ2-3 | TRBV18 | . | CASSPNAGEDTQYF | TGTGCCAGCTCACCAAATGCCGGAGAGGATACGCAGTATTTT